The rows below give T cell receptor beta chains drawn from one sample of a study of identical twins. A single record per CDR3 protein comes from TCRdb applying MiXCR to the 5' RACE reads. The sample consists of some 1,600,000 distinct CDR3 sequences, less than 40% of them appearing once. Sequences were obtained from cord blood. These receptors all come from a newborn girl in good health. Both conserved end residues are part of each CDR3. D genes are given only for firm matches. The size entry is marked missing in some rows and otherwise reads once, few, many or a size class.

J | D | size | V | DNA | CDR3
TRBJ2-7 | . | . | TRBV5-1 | TGCGCCAGCAGCCGAAATCTAGCGTTGGGCTCCTACAATGAGCAGTACTTC | CASSRNLALGSYNEQYF
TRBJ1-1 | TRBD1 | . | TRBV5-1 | TGCGCCAGCAGCTCTGCGTCAGGGGGCTTAGCTTTCTTT | CASSSASGGLAFF
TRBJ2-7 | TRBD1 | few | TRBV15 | TGTGCCACCAGCAGAGTTTCGACAGGGTCCTACAATGAGCAGTACTTC | CATSRVSTGSYNEQYF
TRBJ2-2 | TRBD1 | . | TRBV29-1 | TGCAGCCTCGACCCGCGAGGGGACAGGAACACCGGGGAGCTGTTTTTT | CSLDPRGDRNTGELFF
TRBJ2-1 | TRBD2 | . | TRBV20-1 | TGCAGTGCTACTAGCGGGAGTGGAGGGATGACAAACAATGAGCAGTTCTTC | CSATSGSGGMTNNEQFF
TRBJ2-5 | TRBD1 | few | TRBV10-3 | TGTGCCACCAAAGGCCGGGACAGGCGGTACCAAGAGACCCAGTACTTC | CATKGRDRRYQETQYF
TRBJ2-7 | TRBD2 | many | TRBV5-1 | TGTGCCAGCAGCTTAGCGGGGACCTACGAGCAGTACTTC | CASSLAGTYEQYF
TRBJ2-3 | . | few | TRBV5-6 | TGTGCCAGCAGCCAACCGGGACCCACAGATACGCAGTATTTT | CASSQPGPTDTQYF
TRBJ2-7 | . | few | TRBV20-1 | TGCAGTGCTAGAGCGGCGGATACCTCCTACGAGCAGTACTTC | CSARAADTSYEQYF
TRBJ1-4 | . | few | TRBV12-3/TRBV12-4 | TGTGCCAGCAGCGGTTACCGGGACTTTAATGAAAAACTGTTTTTT | CASSGYRDFNEKLFF
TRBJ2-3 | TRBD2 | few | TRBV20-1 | TGCAGTGCTACCTCCACTAGCGGGTTCACAGATACGCAGTATTTT | CSATSTSGFTDTQYF
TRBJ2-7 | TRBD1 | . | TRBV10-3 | TGTGCCATCAGTGCACAGGGGCCCCTCTCCTACGAGCAGTACTTC | CAISAQGPLSYEQYF
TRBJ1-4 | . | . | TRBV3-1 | TGTGCCAGCAGCCAAGCCAGTGAAGAACTGTTTTTT | CASSQASEELFF
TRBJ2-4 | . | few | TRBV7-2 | TGTGCCAGCAGCTTAGCGCCCCAGCCAGGCATTCAGTACTTC | CASSLAPQPGIQYF
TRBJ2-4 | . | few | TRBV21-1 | TGTGCCAGCAGCAATCGAGGGGATGCCAAAAACATTCAGTACTTC | CASSNRGDAKNIQYF
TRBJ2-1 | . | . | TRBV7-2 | TGTGCCAGCAGCCTCCGACAGAGAAGCTCCTACAATGAGCAGTTCTTC | CASSLRQRSSYNEQFF
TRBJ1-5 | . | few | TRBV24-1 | TGTGCCACCAGTGATTTGTCGATTAATCAGCCCCAGCATTTT | CATSDLSINQPQHF
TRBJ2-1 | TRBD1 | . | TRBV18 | TGTGCCAGCTCACCAAGGGGACAGGGGTACAATGAGCAGTTCTTC | CASSPRGQGYNEQFF
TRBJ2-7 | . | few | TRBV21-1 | TGTGCCAGCTCCCCCCTCTTGGTGACAGCTTTTAACTACGAGCAGTACTTC | CASSPLLVTAFNYEQYF
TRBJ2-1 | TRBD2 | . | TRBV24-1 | TGTGCCACCAGTGATCACACTAGCGGGAGAGATGAGCAGTTCTTC | CATSDHTSGRDEQFF
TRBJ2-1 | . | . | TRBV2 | TGTGCCAGTCATTCAGGGACCAAAAACATTCAGTTCTTC | CASHSGTKNIQFF
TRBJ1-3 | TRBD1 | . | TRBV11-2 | TGTGCCAGCCGCTCAAGACAGGGCGGGAGAAACACCATATATTTT | CASRSRQGGRNTIYF
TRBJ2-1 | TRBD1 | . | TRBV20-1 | TGCAGTGCTAAGACAGGGCAAGAGACCCAGTTCTTC | CSAKTGQETQFF
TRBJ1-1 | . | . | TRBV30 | TGTGCCTGGAGTGAACTTATGAACACTGAAGCTTTCTTT | CAWSELMNTEAFF
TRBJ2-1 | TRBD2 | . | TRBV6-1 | TGTGCCAGCAGTCCTAGCGGGGGGGCGGTCAATGAGCAGTTCTTC | CASSPSGGAVNEQFF
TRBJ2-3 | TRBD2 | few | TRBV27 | TGTGCCAGCAGTTTAAGGGCTAGCGGGGGCCGCACAGATACGCAGTATTTT | CASSLRASGGRTDTQYF
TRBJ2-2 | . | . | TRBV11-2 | TGTGCCAGCAGCTTTGGTGGGACAAGTAACACCGGGGAGCTGTTTTTT | CASSFGGTSNTGELFF
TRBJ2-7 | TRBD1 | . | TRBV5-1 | TGCGCCAGCAGCTTTCCTGGACAGGGTTCCTCCTACGAGCAGTACTTC | CASSFPGQGSSYEQYF
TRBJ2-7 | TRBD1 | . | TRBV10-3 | TGTGCCATCAGCTTCCGGGACAGGGGGTACAATGAGCAGTACTTC | CAISFRDRGYNEQYF
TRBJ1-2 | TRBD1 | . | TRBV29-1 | TGCAGCGTTGAAACAGGGGATGATGGCTACACCTTC | CSVETGDDGYTF
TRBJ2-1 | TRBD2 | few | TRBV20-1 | TGCAGTGCTAGAGTAAAACTAGCGGGAAGGAATGAGCAGTTCTTC | CSARVKLAGRNEQFF